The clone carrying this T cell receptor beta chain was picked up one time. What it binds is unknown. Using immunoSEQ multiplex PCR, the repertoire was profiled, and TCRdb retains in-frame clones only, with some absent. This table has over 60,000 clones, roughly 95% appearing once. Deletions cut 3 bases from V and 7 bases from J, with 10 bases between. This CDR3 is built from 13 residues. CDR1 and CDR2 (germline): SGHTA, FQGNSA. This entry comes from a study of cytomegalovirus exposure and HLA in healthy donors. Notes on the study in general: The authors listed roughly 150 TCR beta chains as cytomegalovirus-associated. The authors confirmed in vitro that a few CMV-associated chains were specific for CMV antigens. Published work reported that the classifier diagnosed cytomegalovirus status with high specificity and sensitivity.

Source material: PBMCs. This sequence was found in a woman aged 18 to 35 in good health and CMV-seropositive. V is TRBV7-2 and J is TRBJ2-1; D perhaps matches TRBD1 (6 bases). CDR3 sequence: CASSFRQGNEQFF. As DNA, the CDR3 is TGTGCCAGCAGCTTTCGCCAGGGGAATGAGCAGTTCTTC.